Following are 32 T cell receptor beta chains from one sample sequenced in a study of regulatory T cells in long-lasting Graves disease. The TCR beta library used iRepertoire HTBI primers with Arm-PCR amplification of CDR3. One entry per CDR3 protein, called by TCRdb with MiXCR from the multiplex PCR reads. The sample consists of hundreds of thousands of distinct CDR3 sequences, 20% to 25% of them appearing once. Sample time point: persistent/refractory GD, antithyroid drugs over 5 years with positive TRAb. After RNA was extracted from PBMCs, the TCR library was made from it. This specimen consisted of peripheral blood mononuclear cells (PBMCs), obtained when the disease was refractory, from a patient treated with antithyroid drugs. The receptor set was obtained from a female donor with Graves disease.

The CDR3 here is CASSVQGNTYNEQFF. In DNA form, the CDR3 reads TGTGCCAGCAGCGTACAGGGGAACACCTACAATGAGCAGTTCTTC. The chain couples TRBV9 to TRBJ2-1; D possibly corresponds to TRBD1 (6 bases). Deletions cut 1 base from V and 2 bases from J, with 10 bases between. There are 15 residues in the CDR3. Germline CDR1 is SGDLS and CDR2 is YYNGEE. Supplemented by reference TRBV9 and TRBJ2-1, the full variable domain reads DSGVTQTPKHLITATGQRVTLRCSPRSGDLSVYWYQQSLDQGLQFLIQYYNGEERAKGNILERFSAQQFPDLHSELNLSSLELGDSALYFCASSVQGNTYNEQFFGPGTRLTVL.

Comments on this clonotype: Sequence at one end of the junction differs from germline and may be a read error. This chain joins TRBV30 and TRBJ1-2; TRBD1 matches 8 bases. Germline V gives CDR1 GTSNPN, CDR2 SVGIG (reference sequence). The CDR3 has 14 amino acids. CDR3 loop: CAWSAQGANHGYTF. CDR3 DNA: TGTGCCTGGAGTGCCCAGGGGGCTAACCATGGCTACACCTTC.

The chain carries TRBV7-9 and TRBJ2-1; D gene uncertain. The CDR3 runs 14 residues. V shed 4 bases and J shed 9 bases, with 16 bases lying between them. Germline V gives CDR1 SEHNR, CDR2 FQNEAQ (reference sequence). For the CDR3, the DNA is TGTGCCAGCAGCTCGTGGACCTCTACTGGTGAGCAGTTCTTC. This gives the protein CASSSWTSTGEQFF.

There are many counts of this clonotype. The J gene is TRBJ2-5, the V gene TRBV20-1; D not certain. V was pared by 2 bases and J by 0 bases, with 13 bases between. In germline, CDR1 is DFQATT, CDR2 SNEGSKA (reference sequence). The length of the CDR3 is 15 residues. The CDR3 nucleotides are TGCAGTGCTAGAATCGCGGTCGCGGACCAAGAGACCCAGTACTTC. Amino acid sequence: CSARIAVADQETQYF.

This clonotype has a count of ten or more. The chain combines TRBV2 with TRBJ1-1; no clear D. CDR1 is SNHLY, CDR2 FYNNEI, per germline. V was cut by 3 bases and J by 6 bases, with 14 bases left in between. The CDR3 sequence is 14 residues long. The CDR3 sequence is CASSDPAGSAEAFF. The CDR3 DNA is TGTGCCAGCAGTGACCCGGCCGGGTCCGCTGAAGCTTTCTTT.

This clonotype was picked up one time. This may be a read error, as it is one base from a much larger clone. The CDR3 ends on some other residue instead of the conserved phenylalanine or tryptophan, so this is likely a read error. The V call is TRBV6-2 or TRBV6-3, the J call TRBJ2-5; TRBD2 agrees at 7 bases. Germline V gene lookup returns CDR1 MNHEY and CDR2 SVGEGT. The CDR3 contains 13 residues. V shed 8 bases, J shed 5 bases, and the junction held 8 bases outside the gene matches. The CDR3 nucleotides read TGTGCCAGCTGGGGGGGAATGATTGAGACCCAGTACTCC. It specifies CASWGGMIETQYS.

Notes on this clonotype: A single base separates this from a much larger clone, so it may be a read error. This chain joins TRBV28 and TRBJ2-7; D possibly corresponds to TRBD2 (5 bases). Germline V lookup: CDR1 MDHEN, CDR2 SYDVKM. The CDR3 has 15 amino acids. This CDR3 reads CASSPPEEVAHEQCF. The CDR3 DNA follows: TGTGCCAGCAGCCCTCCGGAGGAAGTAGCCCACGAGCAGTGCTTC.

The rearrangement joins TRBV20-1 to TRBJ1-1; D might be TRBD1 (5 bases). V shed 1 base and J shed 5 bases, with 14 bases lying between them. Germline V gene lookup returns CDR1 DFQATT and CDR2 SNEGSKA (reference sequence). This CDR3 has 14 residues. CDR3 protein: CSARGGPIETEAFF. CDR3 sequence (DNA): TGCAGTGCTAGAGGGGGACCCATAGAGACTGAAGCTTTCTTT.

This chain links TRBV28 with TRBJ2-3; no definite D call. The CDR3 totals 17 residues. The V end lost 5 bases, the J end lost 0 bases, and 18 bases lay between the germline ends. Per germline, CDR1 MDHEN and CDR2 SYDVKM. The DNA for the CDR3 is TGTGCCAGCAGTCTAAACCGCTGGGGATCTAGCACAGATACGCAGTATTTT. It codes for CASSLNRWGSSTDTQYF.

Comment on this clonotype: Mismatch with germline at one junction end may stem from a read error. CDR3: CASSPFSAGSVAGGNQPQHF. In nucleotides, the CDR3 is TGCGCCAGCAGCCCCTTTTCGGCAGGGAGTGTCGCGGGGGGCAATCAGCCCCAGCATTTT. The rearrangement joins TRBV28 to TRBJ1-5; possibly TRBD1 for D (5 bases). The V gene's germline CDR1 is MDHEN and CDR2 SYDVKM. This CDR3 has 20 amino acids.

This clonotype was detected ten times or more. The rearrangement links TRBV6-1 to TRBJ1-2, with no clear D. Germline CDR1 MNHNS, CDR2 SASEGT. This CDR3 has 13 amino acids. Trimming took off 1 base at V and 8 bases at J, with 11 bases between the two ends. The CDR3 DNA is TGTGCCAGCAGTGAAGTCCGGGTTGGCGGCTACACCTTC. This translates into CASSEVRVGGYTF.

This clonotype has just a few counts. The V and J genes are TRBV10-3 and TRBJ1-5; 11 bases line up with TRBD1. Trimming removed 6 bases from V and 8 bases from J; junction bases left unmatched: 9. This CDR3 has 15 amino acids. Germline assignment: CDR1 ENHRY and CDR2 SYGVKD. For the CDR3, the DNA is TGTGCCATCAGCTCGGGACAGGGGGACAGGAAGCCCCAGCATTTT. Protein: CAISSGQGDRKPQHF.

The J gene is TRBJ1-6, the V gene TRBV20-1; unclear D gene. Trimming removed 3 bases at V and 4 bases at J, with 4 bases between. CDR1 and CDR2 (germline): DFQATT, SNEGSKA (reference sequence). The CDR3 runs 12 residues. In nucleotides, the CDR3 is TGCAGTGCTAGGCGGTATAATTCACCCCTCCACTTT. The encoded protein is CSARRYNSPLHF.

This clonotype was counted at least ten times. The genes are TRBV29-1 and TRBJ1-2; D is perhaps TRBD1 (6 bases). The CDR3 extends over 11 amino acids. The germline gives CDR1 SQVTM, CDR2 ANQGSEA. Trimming removed 4 bases at V and 8 bases at J, with 11 bases between. The CDR3 sequence is CSVAGAWGYTF. CDR3 nucleotide sequence: TGCAGCGTTGCAGGGGCGTGGGGCTACACCTTC. Looking up the rest from reference TRBV29-1 and TRBJ1-2 gives the full variable domain: SAVISQKPSRDICQRGTSLTIQCQVDSQVTMMFWYRQQPGQSLTLIATANQGSEATYESGFVIDKFPISRPNLTFSTLTVSNMSPEDSSIYLCSVAGAWGYTFGSGTRLTVV.

This clonotype was seen more than once but under ten times. The gene calls are TRBV14 and TRBJ1-1; the D gene is possibly TRBD1 (5 bases). The CDR3 loop spans 15 amino acids. The V gene's germline CDR1 is SGHDN and CDR2 FVKESK. The V end was cut by 0 bases, the J end by 0 bases, with 8 bases between. In DNA form, the CDR3 reads TGTGCCAGCAGCCAAGAGGGAGGGGTGAACACTGAAGCTTTCTTT. This encodes CASSQEGGVNTEAFF.

This clonotype was recorded a few times. This chain connects TRBV7-8 to TRBJ1-5, with a possible D match to TRBD1 (5 bases). With 7 bases removed from V and 2 bases from J, the gap between germline ends came to 24 bases. CDR1 SGHVS and CDR2 FQNEAQ come from the germline V gene. CDR3 size: 18 residues. The DNA of the CDR3 is TGTGCCAGCACCCTCGGGGCTGGGGTATTATCTGGCAATCAGCCCCAGCATTTT. Protein: CASTLGAGVLSGNQPQHF.

The chain has TRBV29-1 and TRBJ2-1, with D maybe TRBD2 (6 bases). Looked up from germline, CDR1 is SQVTM and CDR2 is ANQGSEA. Trimming took 2 bases from V and 2 from J, leaving 10 bases between them. The CDR3 runs to 14 residues. Here the CDR3 DNA reads TGCAGCGTTGAACCCCGCGGGGCCTACAATGAGCAGTTCTTC. Residues: CSVEPRGAYNEQFF.

This clonotype was seen at least ten times. This rearrangement joins TRBV7-9 to TRBJ2-2, with no clear D. V lost 6 bases and J 3 bases, leaving 2 bases between the germline ends. This CDR3 spans 11 amino acids. CDR1 and CDR2 from the germline V gene are SEHNR and FQNEAQ (reference sequence). The CDR3 sequence: CASSDTGELFF. Here the CDR3 DNA reads TGTGCCAGCAGTGACACCGGGGAGCTGTTTTTT.

This clonotype occurred many times. The V call is TRBV28, the J call TRBJ1-2; 8 nucleotides align to TRBD1. The CDR3 consists of 13 residues. V was clipped by 7 bases and J by 2 bases; unmatched bases: 3. Germline CDR1 reads MDHEN; CDR2 reads SYDVKM. The CDR3 DNA reads TGTGCCAGCATACCAGGGGGCAACTATGGCTACACCTTC. This gives the protein CASIPGGNYGYTF.

A few counts support this clonotype. The chain couples TRBV10-3 to TRBJ1-1, with D perhaps matching TRBD1 (5 bases). CDR3 size: 16 residues. CDR1 and CDR2 (germline): ENHRY, SYGVKD. V lost 2 bases, J lost 1 base, and 14 bases lay in between. The CDR3 coding sequence is TGTGCCATCAGTGAGCTTACTCCAGGGCGGAACACTGAAGCTTTCTTT. Translation gives CAISELTPGRNTEAFF.

In this sample, this clonotype turned up a few times. The chain employs TRBV4-1 and TRBJ1-5; D is ambiguous. The CDR3 has 11 amino acids. Per germline, CDR1 MGHRA and CDR2 YSYEKL. V lost 5 bases and J lost 14, with 13 bases in between. CDR3 in amino acids: CASSNLAMEHF. In DNA, the CDR3 is TGCGCCAGCAGCAATTTAGCTATGGAGCATTTT.

The CDR3 is CASSTDREVSETQYF. CDR3 in DNA: TGTGCCAGTAGTACGGACAGGGAGGTATCCGAGACCCAGTACTTC. The V call is TRBV19, the J call TRBJ2-5, with TRBD1 identical over 8 bases. Per the germline V gene, CDR1 is LNHDA and CDR2 is SQIVND (reference sequence). The CDR3 contains 15 residues. V dropped 4 bases and J dropped 5; count of bases not matched to a gene: 9.

The chain carries TRBV4-1 and TRBJ2-7, with D perhaps TRBD1 (6 bases). The V end was cut by 4 bases, the J end by 4 bases, with 23 bases between. The CDR3 is 17 amino acids. CDR1 and CDR2 (germline): MGHRA, YSYEKL. CDR3 loop: CASSPGVIRHPPYEQYF. As DNA, the CDR3 is TGCGCCAGCAGCCCAGGGGTTATCCGTCACCCCCCGTACGAGCAGTACTTC.

The rearrangement joins TRBV6-5 to TRBJ2-4, with D maybe TRBD2 (6 bases). V was pared by 3 bases and J by 8 bases, with 32 bases between. The CDR3 totals 20 residues. Germline assignment: CDR1 MNHEY and CDR2 SVGAGI. Written as DNA, the CDR3 is TGTGCCAGCAGTTATGGGGACGAGGACGGGAGTTGGAGAGCCGGAGACATTCAGTACTTC. Encoded protein: CASSYGDEDGSWRAGDIQYF.

V usage is TRBV29-1 and J usage is TRBJ1-2, with 9 bases identical to TRBD1. With 7 bases clipped from V and 4 bases from J, the junction kept 4 bases outside the gene matches. The CDR3 length is 12 residues. Germline values: CDR1 SQVTM, CDR2 ANQGSEA. CDR3 loop: CSEGQGLYGYTF. CDR3 in DNA: TGCAGCGAAGGACAGGGGCTCTATGGCTACACCTTC.

This rearrangement joins TRBV5-1 to TRBJ1-6; D is unclear. Per the germline V gene, CDR1 is SGHRS and CDR2 is YFSETQ. Between the trimmed V and J ends, which lost 0 bases and 11 bases, there was a span of 15 bases. This CDR3 has 15 residues. CDR3 residues: CASSLEEPFRAPLHF. CDR3 sequence (DNA): TGCGCCAGCAGCTTGGAAGAGCCCTTCCGAGCACCCCTCCACTTT.

This clonotype was detected only a few times. The chain joins TRBV28 to TRBJ2-1; maybe TRBD1 (6 bases). The CDR3 covers 17 residues. Looked up from germline, CDR1 is MDHEN and CDR2 is SYDVKM. Trimming stripped 0 bases from V and 5 bases from J, with 17 bases between. For the CDR3, the DNA is TGTGCCAGCAGTTTATGGGCAAGGGGGACGTCCAACAATGAGCAGTTCTTC. It specifies CASSLWARGTSNNEQFF.

The V call is TRBV5-6, the J call TRBJ1-2, with unresolved D. From germline, CDR1 is SGHDT and CDR2 YYEEEE. Trimming shortened V by 6 bases and J by 9 bases, and 12 bases separated the two germline ends. This CDR3 is built from 11 residues. In DNA, the CDR3 is TGTGCCAGCACTCTGGACGGGAGCTACACCTTC. This codes for CASTLDGSYTF.

This clonotype was recorded at least ten times. Compared with germline, one end of the junction differs, possibly owing to a read error. The chain recombines TRBV11-2 with TRBJ1-2; 11 bases are shared with TRBD1. Looked up from germline, CDR1 is SGHAT and CDR2 is FQNNGV. CDR3 size: 14 residues. CDR3 bases: TGCGCCAGCAGCTGGGGGACAGGGGGGGATGGCTACACCTTC. Its translation is CASSWGTGGDGYTF. The full variable domain, in which reference TRBV11-2 and TRBJ1-2 provide the parts outside the CDR3, is EAGVAQSPRYKIIEKRQSVAFWCNPISGHATLYWYQQILGQGPKLLIQFQNNGVVDDSQLPKDRFSAERLKGVDSTLKIQPAKLEDSAVYLCASSWGTGGDGYTFGSGTRLTVV.

There are many counts of this clonotype. The chain has TRBV27 and TRBJ1-2; 7 nucleotides match TRBD1. The trim removed 6 bases at V and 0 bases at J, leaving 4 bases unmatched. CDR1 MNHEY and CDR2 SMNVEV come from the germline V gene (reference sequence). The CDR3 contains 14 residues. CDR3 loop: CASRPTGPNYGYTF. For the CDR3, the DNA is TGTGCCAGCAGGCCGACAGGGCCTAACTATGGCTACACCTTC.

The J gene is TRBJ1-5, the V gene TRBV12-5; D is uncertain. The CDR3 loop spans 14 amino acids. Germline V gene lookup returns CDR1 LGHNT and CDR2 FRNRAP. V lost 2 bases and J lost 4, with 9 bases in between. The CDR3 DNA is TGTGCTAGTGGTTTGTGGGCTCTAAATCAGCCCCAGCATTTT. Residues: CASGLWALNQPQHF.

This clonotype was observed many times. The chain has TRBV2 and TRBJ2-7; 7 nucleotides match TRBD2. The CDR3 has 12 residues. V trimming: 3 bases; J trimming: 7 bases; junction bases outside the gene matches: 3. Germline lookup yields CDR1 SNHLY and CDR2 FYNNEI. Written as DNA, the CDR3 is TGTGCCAGCAGTGATGTAGCGGGTGAGCAGTACTTC. It encodes CASSDVAGEQYF.